This record looks at one TCR beta chain sequence and its context. Its antigen remains unknown. CDR3 size: 15 residues. Trimming took 4 bases from V and 5 from J; bases not matched to a gene: 4. Looked up from germline, CDR1 is LGHNA and CDR2 is YSLEER. Via MiXCR, TCRdb re-called the reads, giving one row per CDR3 protein. Found here are about 46,000 distinct CDR3 sequences, 20% of them singletons; the top ten hold about 18%. The data are from a study of T cell repertoires in cytomegalovirus infection. Across the study: CMV infection plus the matching HLA type was flagged by public TCR beta signatures.

General study points: Dominating the ex vivo response were TCR beta clonotypes that were CMV-specific and HLA-C-restricted. Summed frequency of public TCR beta families distinguished CMV carriers with the relevant HLA.

J is TRBJ2-1 and V is TRBV4-3; 11 bases align to TRBD2. This TCR derives from a human donor in good health (CMV status not recorded). Some clones in this sample may be carry-over from other donors' samples. Specimen: PBMCs, sequenced either directly or after in vitro stimulation (not recorded which). CDR3 protein: CASSRGTSGDNEQFF. The CDR3 DNA sequence: TGCGCCAGCAGCCGGGGGACTAGCGGCGACAATGAGCAGTTCTTC.